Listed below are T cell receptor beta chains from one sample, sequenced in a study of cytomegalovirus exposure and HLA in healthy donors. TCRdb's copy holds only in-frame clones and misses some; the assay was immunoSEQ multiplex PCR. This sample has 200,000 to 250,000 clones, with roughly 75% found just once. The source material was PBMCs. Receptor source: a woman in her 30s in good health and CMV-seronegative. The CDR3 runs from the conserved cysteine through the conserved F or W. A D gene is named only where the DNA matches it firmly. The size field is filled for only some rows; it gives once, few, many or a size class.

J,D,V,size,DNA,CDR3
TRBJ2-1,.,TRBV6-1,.,TGTGCCAGCAGCTCCTTTAGCGGATCCTACAATGAGCAGTTCTTC,CASSSFSGSYNEQFF
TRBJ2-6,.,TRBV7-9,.,TGTGCCAGCAGCTTTAATCCAGGGGTGAGCTCTGGGGCCAACGTCCTGACTTTC,CASSFNPGVSSGANVLTF
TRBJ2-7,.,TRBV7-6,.,TGTGCCAGCAGCTTACTAGACAGGACCTACGAGCAGTACTTC,CASSLLDRTYEQYF
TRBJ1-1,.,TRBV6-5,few,TGTGCCAGCAGTGCGTCGGACACGGGGAACACTGAAGCTTTCTTT,CASSASDTGNTEAFF
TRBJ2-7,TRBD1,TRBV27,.,TGTGCCAGCAGTTTTTGGGGACAGGGGGACGAGCAGTACTTC,CASSFWGQGDEQYF
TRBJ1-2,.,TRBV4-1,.,TGCGCCAGCAGCCAAGACTGGGGGCAGGTCTATGGCTACAACTTC,CASSQDWGQVYGYNF
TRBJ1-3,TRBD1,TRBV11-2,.,TGTTCCAGCAGCTTGAGACAGGGGGCTGTTGTGGGCACCATATATTTT,CSSSLRQGAVVGTIYF
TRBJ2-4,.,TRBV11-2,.,TGTGCCAGCAGCTGGCTTGATAGCGTGGGCAAAAACATTCAGTACTTC,CASSWLDSVGKNIQYF
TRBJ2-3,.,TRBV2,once,TGTGCCAGCAGTCGGGAGCCCACAGATACGCAGTATTTT,CASSREPTDTQYF
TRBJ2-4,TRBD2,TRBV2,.,TGTGCCAGCATCGGGGGGGGAGACATTCAGTACTTC,CASIGGGDIQYF
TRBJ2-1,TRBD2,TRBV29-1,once,TGCAGCGTTGAGGGTGGGAGGGCCGCAGGTTCCTACAATGAGCAGTTCTTC,CSVEGGRAAGSYNEQFF
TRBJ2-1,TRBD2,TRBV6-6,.,TGTGCCAGCAGTAGGACTAGTATGGGGGAGCAGTTCTTC,CASSRTSMGEQFF
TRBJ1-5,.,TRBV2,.,TGTGCCAGCAGTGAGGAGCGGGGGGGCAATCAGCCCCAGCATTTT,CASSEERGGNQPQHF
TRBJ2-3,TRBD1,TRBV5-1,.,TGCGCCAGCAGCCCAGGACAGGGGTCCGATACGCAGTATTTT,CASSPGQGSDTQYF
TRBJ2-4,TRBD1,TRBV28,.,TGTGCCAGCAGTCCGGGACAGGTTGGGAGAGGCATTCAGTACTTC,CASSPGQVGRGIQYF
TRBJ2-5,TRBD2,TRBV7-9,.,TGTGCCAGCAGCTTATGGGGGACTAGCGGGGGAGGGGAGACCCAGTACTTC,CASSLWGTSGGGETQYF
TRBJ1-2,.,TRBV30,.,TGTGCCTGGAGTACCCGGCAGGTATCCTATGGCTACACCTTC,CAWSTRQVSYGYTF
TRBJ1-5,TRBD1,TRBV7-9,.,TGTGCCAGCAGCCCCACGACAGGGGGCCAGCCCCAGCATTTT,CASSPTTGGQPQHF
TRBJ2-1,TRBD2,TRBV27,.,TGTGCCAGCAGTCCACGGACTAGCGGGAGGGCCAGGGGTGAGCAGTTCTTC,CASSPRTSGRARGEQFF
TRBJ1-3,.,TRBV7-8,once,TGTGCCAGCAGCCCCCCACCAGGACAGACCCCCTCTGGAAACACCATATATTTT,CASSPPPGQTPSGNTIYF
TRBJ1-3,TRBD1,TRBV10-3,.,TGTGCCATCAGTGCCACAGGACAGGTCAGCTCTGGAAACACCATATATTTT,CAISATGQVSSGNTIYF
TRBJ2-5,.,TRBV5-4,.,TGTGCCAGCAGCTTGAGGAGGCAGGAGACCCAGTACTTC,CASSLRRQETQYF
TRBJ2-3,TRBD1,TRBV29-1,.,TGCAGCGCCCCTGGACAGGGGGAGACAGATACGCAGTATTTT,CSAPGQGETDTQYF
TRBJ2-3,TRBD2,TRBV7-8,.,TGTGCCAGCAGCCCTGGACTAGCCTCAGATACGCAGTATTTT,CASSPGLASDTQYF
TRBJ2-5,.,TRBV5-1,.,TGCGCCAGCAGCCCGGTGCAGGGGCGGCAGACCCAGTACTTC,CASSPVQGRQTQYF
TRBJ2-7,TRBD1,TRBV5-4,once,TGTGCCAGCAGCCGGACAGGGGTGAACCTCTACGAGCAGTACTTC,CASSRTGVNLYEQYF
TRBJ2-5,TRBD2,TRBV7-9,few,TGTTCCAGCAGCCCTTCTAGCGGGAGGTCTAAACCCCAGTACTTC,CSSSPSSGRSKPQYF
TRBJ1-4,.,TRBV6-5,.,TGTGCCAGCAGTGTACAGGGAAATGAAAAACTGTTTTTT,CASSVQGNEKLFF
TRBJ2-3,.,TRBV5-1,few,TGCGCCAGCAGCTTGGTCAGGGGCACAGATACGCAGTATTTT,CASSLVRGTDTQYF
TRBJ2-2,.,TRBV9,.,TGTGCCAGCAGCCCCTTCGCGGAGAACACCGGGGAGCTGTTTTTT,CASSPFAENTGELFF
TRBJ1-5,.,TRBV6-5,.,TGTGCCAGCAGCAGGGATAGCAATCAGCCCCAGCATTTT,CASSRDSNQPQHF
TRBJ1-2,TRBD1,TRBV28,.,TGTGCCAGCAGCCCTTTAGCCGGACAGGGAAACTATGGCTACACCTTC,CASSPLAGQGNYGYTF
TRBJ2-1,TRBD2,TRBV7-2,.,TGTGCCAGCAGCTTAGGAGGTCGGGAGGGTTCCAATGAGCAGTTCTTC,CASSLGGREGSNEQFF
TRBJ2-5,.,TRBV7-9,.,TGTGCCAGCAGCTTACGTCTTGGGGCAGAAGAGACCCAGTACTTC,CASSLRLGAEETQYF
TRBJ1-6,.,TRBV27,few,TGTGCCAGCAGGGCCGGGACTCTCGGGCCCCTCCACTTT,CASRAGTLGPLHF
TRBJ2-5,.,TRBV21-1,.,TGTGCCAGCCTGGACCAGCGGGCTTTGTACCAAGAGACCCAGTACTTC,CASLDQRALYQETQYF
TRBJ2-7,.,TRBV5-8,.,TGTGCCAGCAGCCCGGCCCAGGGGAAATACGAGCAGTACTTC,CASSPAQGKYEQYF